This entry lists 21 T cell receptor beta chains sequenced from one sample in a study of T cell responses to AZD1222 COVID-19 vaccine. Produced via immunoSEQ multiplex PCR; TCRdb's table is partial and in-frame only. The sample has about 120,000 clones, approximately 90% seen once; the top ten hold roughly 4.2%. Sample: peripheral blood, taken 28 days after the second dose of the MenACWY control vaccine. Receptor source: an adult who received the MenACWY meningococcal vaccine as a control.

This chain joins TRBV19 and TRBJ1-6, with TRBD1 matching over 7 bases. Germline CDR1 LNHDA, CDR2 SQIVND (reference sequence). This CDR3 contains 14 residues. J was trimmed by 7 bases and V by 5 bases; bases with no gene match: 5. The CDR3 DNA is TGTGCCAGTAGTCGCCAGACAGGGAATTCACCCCTCCACTTT. The encoded protein is CASSRQTGNSPLHF.

This chain links TRBV7-9 with TRBJ1-3, with D unresolved. V lost 3 bases and J 0 bases, leaving 6 bases between the germline ends. This CDR3 is built from 14 residues. Germline loops: CDR1 SEHNR, CDR2 FQNEAQ (reference sequence). The CDR3 spells CASSFRYSGNTIYF. The CDR3 nucleotides are TGTGCCAGCAGCTTCCGTTACTCTGGAAACACCATATATTTT.

The gene calls are TRBV10-2 and TRBJ1-3, with 8 bases fitting TRBD1. This CDR3 region has 16 residues. Germline assignment: CDR1 WSHSY and CDR2 SAAADI. With 7 bases clipped from V and 1 base from J, the junction kept 9 bases outside the gene matches. The CDR3 sequence is CASNQVGQGSGNTIYF. The CDR3 DNA sequence: TGCGCCAGCAATCAAGTTGGACAGGGATCTGGAAACACCATATATTTT.

This chain uses TRBV18 with TRBJ1-1; D not resolved. Trimming removed 0 bases at V and 1 base at J, with 3 bases between. The CDR3 is 13 residues long. Germline V gives CDR1 KGHSH, CDR2 LQKENI. In DNA form, the CDR3 reads TGTGCCAGCTCACCACCGGGGAACACTGAAGCTTTCTTT. Translated, it gives CASSPPGNTEAFF.

The J gene is TRBJ2-1, the V gene TRBV3-1 (or the pseudogene TRBV3-2); D perhaps matches TRBD2 (6 bases). From germline, CDR1 is LGHDT and CDR2 YNNKEL (reference sequence). Trimming shortened V by 5 bases and J by 0 bases, and 14 bases separated the two germline ends. This CDR3 is 16 amino acids long. CDR3 in amino acids: CASSKASAGSYNEQFF. The CDR3 nucleotides are TGTGCCAGCAGCAAAGCTAGCGCCGGCTCCTACAATGAGCAGTTCTTC.

The V call is TRBV28, the J call TRBJ2-7; D is undetermined. Per the germline V gene, CDR1 is MDHEN and CDR2 is SYDVKM. Trimming stripped 5 bases from V and 0 bases from J, with 14 bases between. The CDR3 contains 15 residues. CDR3 DNA sequence: TGTGCCAGCAGTCCGGCCAGGCCCACCTCCTACGAGCAGTACTTC. Amino acids: CASSPARPTSYEQYF.

Notes on this clone: Other nucleotide sequences from this sample produce the same CDR3. The V and J genes are TRBV5-6 and TRBJ2-5, with D possibly being TRBD2 (5 bases). V was shortened by 0 bases and J by 2 bases, with 8 bases between the two germline ends. The CDR3 loop spans 14 amino acids. Per the germline V gene, CDR1 is SGHDT and CDR2 is YYEEEE. The CDR3 DNA follows: TGTGCCAGCAGCTTGGGGCTAGCACAAGAGACCCAGTACTTC. It specifies CASSLGLAQETQYF.

The chain carries TRBV11-2 and TRBJ2-2, with D unresolved. Between the trimmed V and J ends, which lost 1 base and 6 bases, there was a span of 12 bases. The germline gives CDR1 SGHAT, CDR2 FQNNGV. The CDR3 totals 15 residues. The CDR3 loop reads CASSLVLGWAGELFF. DNA of the CDR3: TGTGCCAGCAGCTTAGTTCTGGGTTGGGCCGGGGAGCTGTTTTTT.

V and J are TRBV5-4 and TRBJ1-1; tentative D call: TRBD1 (6 bases). V was shortened by 3 bases and J by 5 bases, with 11 bases between the two germline ends. The CDR3 is 13 residues long. Germline assignment: CDR1 SGHNT and CDR2 YYREEE (reference sequence). CDR3 sequence (DNA): TGTGCCAGCAGCTCGGACAGTGGGACTGAAGCTTTCTTT. Amino acids: CASSSDSGTEAFF. The variable domain in full, completed from reference TRBV5-4 and TRBJ1-1, reads ETGVTQSPTHLIKTRGQQVTLRCSSQSGHNTVSWYQQALGQGPQFIFQYYREEENGRGNFPPRFSGLQFPNYSSELNVNALELDDSALYLCASSSDSGTEAFFGQGTRLTVV.

This clone was counted a few times. This rearrangement joins TRBV19 to TRBJ2-7; D call uncertain. V lost 2 bases and J 1 base, leaving 6 bases between the germline ends. Germline V CDR1 and CDR2: LNHDA, SQIVND (reference sequence). The CDR3 consists of 13 residues. The CDR3 DNA follows: TGTGCCAGTAGTATAAATCCTTCCTACGAGCAGTACTTC. Its protein product is CASSINPSYEQYF. Filled out from reference TRBV19 and TRBJ2-7, the complete variable domain reads DGGITQSPKYLFRKEGQNVTLSCEQNLNHDAMYWYRQDPGQGLRLIYYSQIVNDFQKGDIAEGYSVSREKKESFPLTVTSAQKNPTAFYLCASSINPSYEQYFGPGTRLTVT.

The J gene is TRBJ2-2, the V gene TRBV6-4, with D unclear. Trimming left V 8 bases short and J 7 bases short, with 17 bases between. This CDR3 has 14 residues. CDR1 is MRHNA, CDR2 SNTAGT, per germline. The CDR3 here is CASRTDLQRGELFF. The CDR3 nucleotides read TGTGCCAGCCGTACGGACCTACAGCGCGGGGAGCTGTTTTTT.

The V and J genes are TRBV18 and TRBJ1-2; D ambiguous. The CDR3 length is 15 residues. CDR1 and CDR2 from the germline V gene are KGHSH and LQKENI. V was pared by 1 base and J by 3 bases, with 12 bases between. Here the CDR3 reads CASSPLGSNYYGYTF. CDR3 bases: TGTGCCAGCTCACCACTCGGCAGCAACTACTATGGCTACACCTTC.

The chain recombines TRBV11-2 with TRBJ2-2; D gene ambiguous. CDR1 SGHAT and CDR2 FQNNGV come from the germline V gene. There are 16 residues in the CDR3. V was clipped by 2 bases and J by 2 bases, with 12 bases between them. CDR3 DNA sequence: TGTGCCAGCAGCTTAATCCTCGGCATTAACACCGGGGAGCTGTTTTTT. Amino acids: CASSLILGINTGELFF.

The genes are TRBV6-5 and TRBJ1-2; TRBD1 matches at 7 bases. This CDR3 has 13 amino acids. V gave up 10 bases and J gave up 1 base; unmatched junction bases: 6. Per the germline V gene, CDR1 is MNHEY and CDR2 is SVGAGI. For the CDR3, the DNA is TGTGCCACACGGGACAGCTTTAACTATGGCTACACCTTC. Amino acids: CATRDSFNYGYTF.

This chain links TRBV19 with TRBJ1-6; 7 nucleotides match TRBD1. This CDR3 is built from 14 residues. The trim removed 4 bases at V and 10 bases at J, leaving 7 bases unmatched. CDR1 is LNHDA and CDR2 is SQIVND in the germline V gene (reference sequence). The DNA of the CDR3 is TGTGCCAGTAGTAGGAACAGGGGCGGGTCACCCCTCCACTTT. This sequence encodes CASSRNRGGSPLHF. The full variable domain, its missing parts supplied by reference TRBV19 and TRBJ1-6, is DGGITQSPKYLFRKEGQNVTLSCEQNLNHDAMYWYRQDPGQGLRLIYYSQIVNDFQKGDIAEGYSVSREKKESFPLTVTSAQKNPTAFYLCASSRNRGGSPLHFGNGTRLTVT.

This clone came up a few times. This chain connects TRBV13 to TRBJ2-1; 11 positions agree with TRBD2. The CDR3 is 18 amino acids. The germline CDR1 and CDR2 sequences are PRHDT and FYEKMQ (reference sequence). V lost 5 bases, J lost 1 base, and 10 bases stayed unmatched. The CDR3 DNA sequence: TGTGCCAGCAGCCACCTACTAGCGGGGGACCCGTCCTACAATGAGCAGTTCTTC. Residues: CASSHLLAGDPSYNEQFF.

The V gene is TRBV2, the J gene TRBJ1-1; D unresolved. V gave up 9 bases and J gave up 10 bases, with 21 bases separating them. Germline V gives CDR1 SNHLY, CDR2 FYNNEI. The CDR3 is 13 residues long. The CDR3 bases are TGTGCCAGTAGACTCGGACCTGCATCTACAGCTTTCTTT. It translates to CASRLGPASTAFF.

The CDR3 reads CASTRDGSGADTQYF. CDR3 nucleotides: TGTGCCAGCACAAGGGACGGTTCTGGCGCAGATACGCAGTATTTT. The J gene is TRBJ2-3, the V gene TRBV5-4, with D perhaps being TRBD1 or TRBD2 (5 bases each). Germline CDR1 SGHNT, CDR2 YYREEE (reference sequence). CDR3 length equals 15 residues. The V end was cut by 6 bases, the J end by 4 bases, with 18 bases between.

In its sample, this clone was seen once. The V and J genes are TRBV5-6 and TRBJ1-5; D is unresolved. In germline, CDR1 is SGHDT, CDR2 YYEEEE. The germline V and J ends were trimmed by 1 base and 2 bases, with 7 bases remaining between them. The CDR3 length is 14 residues. The DNA for the CDR3 is TGTGCCAGCAGCTTGTTTGAGGGCAATCAGCCCCAGCATTTT. Protein product: CASSLFEGNQPQHF.

This chain connects TRBV20-1 to TRBJ2-1; the match to TRBD2 covers 8 bases. From germline, CDR1 is DFQATT and CDR2 SNEGSKA (reference sequence). This CDR3 has 15 residues. V was pared by 3 bases and J by 0 bases, with 4 bases of the junction left unmatched. CDR3 protein: CSASSGGSSYNEQFF. DNA for the CDR3: TGCAGTGCTAGTTCGGGAGGGAGCTCCTACAATGAGCAGTTCTTC.

The chain employs TRBV29-1 and TRBJ1-2; no clear D gene. Germline V gene sequence: CDR1 SQVTM, CDR2 ANQGSEA. The CDR3 loop spans 12 amino acids. V was cut by 3 bases and J by 0 bases, with 5 bases left in between. The CDR3 DNA is TGCAGCGTTGACAGTGCTAACTATGGCTACACCTTC. Residues: CSVDSANYGYTF.